This T cell receptor (beta chain) was retrieved from a study of OX40 agonist ivuxolimab in advanced cancers. Study background: With ivuxolimab, an agonistic anti-OX40 (CD134) antibody, patients were treated. Enrollees could have had prior anti-PD-1, anti-PD-L1 or anti-CTLA-4 therapy, which about 40% had received.

Concerning this clone itself: The antigen remains unidentified.

Trimming took 2 bases from V and 1 from J; bases not matched to a gene: 10. Germline-derived CDR1 and CDR2 are SGHKS and YYEKEE (reference sequence). The CDR3 has 17 amino acids. Only in-frame clones appear in the TCRdb table, and some are missing; sequencing was by immunoSEQ multiplex PCR. Counted here are under 65,000 clones, approximately 85% occurring once; the ten biggest clones make up approximately 2.9%. Findings and caveats of the study: Clonal expansion was among the lowest in partial responders at 0.1-3.0 mg/kg, especially CD8+. Expanded peripheral T cell antigen specificity was not determined.

Sequences were derived from CD4+ or CD8+ T cells sorted from blood, sampled in a trial of the OX40 agonist ivuxolimab. This clonotype was obtained from an adult with an advanced solid tumor such as melanoma, head and neck, liver or kidney cancer. The gene calls are TRBV5-5 and TRBJ2-5; the match to TRBD1 covers 8 bases. CDR3 DNA sequence: TGTGCCAGCAGCTTAGGCCCCGGACAGGGCCTCCAAGAGACCCAGTACTTC. It encodes CASSLGPGQGLQETQYF.